The entry below gives a single T cell receptor (beta chain) sequence along with its context. No antigen is known for it. The data are from a study of PD-1 blockade in classical Hodgkin lymphoma. Findings and caveats of the study: Repertoire differences have undefined causes, possibly disease activity or prior therapy. A reduction in baseline TCR diversity was reportedly seen in newly diagnosed patients relative to healthy donors.

This CDR3 is 13 amino acids long. V was trimmed by 8 bases and J by 4 bases, leaving 11 bases between them. CDR1 SEHNR and CDR2 FQNEAQ come from the germline V gene (reference sequence). Regarding time point: newly diagnosed, previously untreated cHL patient sample. The study purified CD4+ T cells from thawed PBMCs using magnetic negative selection. Acting as the comparison were PBMCs from newly diagnosed, untreated classical Hodgkin lymphoma. The data were produced by immunoSEQ multiplex PCR, yet TCRdb's version contains in-frame clones alone and is incomplete. The table shows about 3,300 clones, with roughly 84% occurring only once.

The specimen sequenced was CD4+ T cells from blood. This receptor was taken from a human donor with classical Hodgkin lymphoma. This chain connects TRBV7-9 to TRBJ2-2; TRBD1 might be the D (6 bases). Here the CDR3 reads CASQGMGTGELFF. The CDR3 coding sequence is TGTGCCAGCCAGGGGATGGGCACCGGGGAGCTGTTTTTT.